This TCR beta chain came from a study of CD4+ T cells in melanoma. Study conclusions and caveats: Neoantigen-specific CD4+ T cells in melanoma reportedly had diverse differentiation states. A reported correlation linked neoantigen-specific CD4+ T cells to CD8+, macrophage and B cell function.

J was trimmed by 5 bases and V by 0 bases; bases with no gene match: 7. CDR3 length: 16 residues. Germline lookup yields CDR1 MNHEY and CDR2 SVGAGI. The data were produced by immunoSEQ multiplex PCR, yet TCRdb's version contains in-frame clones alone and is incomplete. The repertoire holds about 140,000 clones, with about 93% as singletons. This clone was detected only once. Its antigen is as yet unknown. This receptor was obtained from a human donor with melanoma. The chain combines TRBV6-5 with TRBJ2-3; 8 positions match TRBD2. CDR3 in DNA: TGTGCCAGCAGTTACTCTGGAGCGGGGGCGGGAGATACGCAGTATTTT. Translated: CASSYSGAGAGDTQYF.